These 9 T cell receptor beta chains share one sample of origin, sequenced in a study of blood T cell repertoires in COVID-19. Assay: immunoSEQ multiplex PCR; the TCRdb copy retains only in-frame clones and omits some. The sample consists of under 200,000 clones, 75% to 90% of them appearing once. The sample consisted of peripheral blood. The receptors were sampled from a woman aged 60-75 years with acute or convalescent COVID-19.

In nucleotides, the CDR3 is TGTGCCAGCAGTTACTCTACAGACTACGAGCAGTACTTC. Translating gives CASSYSTDYEQYF. The chain employs TRBV6-2 or TRBV6-3 and TRBJ2-7, with D unresolved. CDR3 length: 13 residues. Trimming removed 0 bases from V and 3 bases from J, with 6 bases in between. Germline CDR1 MNHEY, CDR2 SVGEGT.

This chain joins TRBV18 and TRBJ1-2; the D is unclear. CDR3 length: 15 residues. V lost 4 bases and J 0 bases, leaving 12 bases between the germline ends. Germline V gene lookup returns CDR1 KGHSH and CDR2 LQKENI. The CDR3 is CASSLGREANYGYTF. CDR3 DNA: TGTGCCAGCTCACTCGGCCGGGAAGCTAACTATGGCTACACCTTC.

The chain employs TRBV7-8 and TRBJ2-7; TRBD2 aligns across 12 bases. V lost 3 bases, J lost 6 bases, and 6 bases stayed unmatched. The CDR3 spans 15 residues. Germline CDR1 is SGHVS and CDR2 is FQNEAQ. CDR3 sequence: CASSLRTSGASEQYF. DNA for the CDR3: TGTGCCAGCAGCTTGAGGACTAGCGGGGCCAGCGAGCAGTACTTC.

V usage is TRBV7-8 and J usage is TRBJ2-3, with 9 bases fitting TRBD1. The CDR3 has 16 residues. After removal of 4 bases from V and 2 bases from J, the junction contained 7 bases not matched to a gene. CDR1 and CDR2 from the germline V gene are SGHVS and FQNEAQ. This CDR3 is CASSSAGTGFTDTQYF. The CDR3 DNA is TGTGCCAGCAGCTCCGCCGGGACAGGGTTCACAGATACGCAGTATTTT. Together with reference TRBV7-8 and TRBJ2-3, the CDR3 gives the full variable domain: GAGVSQSPRYKVAKRGQDVALRCDPISGHVSLFWYQQALGQGPEFLTYFQNEAQLDKSGLPSDRFFAERPEGSVSTLKIQRTQQEDSAVYLCASSSAGTGFTDTQYFGPGTRLTVL.

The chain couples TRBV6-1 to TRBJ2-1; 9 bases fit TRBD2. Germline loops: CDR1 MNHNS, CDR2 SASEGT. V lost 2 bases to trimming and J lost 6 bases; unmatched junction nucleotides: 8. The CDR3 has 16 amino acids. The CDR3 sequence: CASSERPLAGRNEQFF. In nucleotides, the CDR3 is TGTGCCAGCAGTGAAAGGCCCCTAGCGGGGCGCAATGAGCAGTTCTTC.

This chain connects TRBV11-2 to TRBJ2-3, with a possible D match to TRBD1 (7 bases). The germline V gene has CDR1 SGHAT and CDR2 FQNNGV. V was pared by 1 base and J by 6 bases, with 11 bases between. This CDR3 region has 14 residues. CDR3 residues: CASSLVQGRDTQYF. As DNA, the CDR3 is TGTGCCAGCAGCTTAGTACAGGGGAGGGATACGCAGTATTTT.

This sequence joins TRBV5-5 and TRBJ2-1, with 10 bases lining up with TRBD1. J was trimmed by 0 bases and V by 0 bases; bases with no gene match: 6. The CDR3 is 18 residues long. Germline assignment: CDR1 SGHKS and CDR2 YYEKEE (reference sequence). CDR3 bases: TGTGCCAGCAGCTTGGCCGGGACAGGGGCCCTCTCCTACAATGAGCAGTTCTTC. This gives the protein CASSLAGTGALSYNEQFF.

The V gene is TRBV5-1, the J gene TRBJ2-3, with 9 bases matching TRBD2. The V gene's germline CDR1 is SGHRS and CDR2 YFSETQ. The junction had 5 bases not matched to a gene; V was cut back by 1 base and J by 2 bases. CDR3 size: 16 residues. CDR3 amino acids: CASSLNPSGTTDTQYF. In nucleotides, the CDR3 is TGCGCCAGCAGCTTGAACCCTAGCGGGACCACAGATACGCAGTATTTT.

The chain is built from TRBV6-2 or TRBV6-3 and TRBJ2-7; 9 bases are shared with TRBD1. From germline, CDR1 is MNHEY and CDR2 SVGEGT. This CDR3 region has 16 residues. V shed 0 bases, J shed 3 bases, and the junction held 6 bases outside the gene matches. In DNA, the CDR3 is TGTGCCAGCAGTTACTCCGAGGGACAGGGAGGCTACGAGCAGTACTTC. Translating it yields CASSYSEGQGGYEQYF.